This TCR beta chain was sequenced during a study of T cell responses to AZD1222 COVID-19 vaccine. Assay: immunoSEQ multiplex PCR; the TCRdb copy retains only in-frame clones and omits some. This table holds some 100,000 clones, 80% to 90% found once. The CDR3 is 14 amino acids. Looked up from germline, CDR1 is MGHDK and CDR2 is SYGVNS. The V and J ends lost 2 bases and 6 bases respectively, with 11 bases between them. In the case of this clone: Its target is not known.

Broader study findings: Rises in breadth and depth of Spike-specific TCRs came after two AZD1222 doses. Baseline seropositives among AZD1222 recipients totaled only 5 to 7. Only after the peak T cell response were repertoires sampled.

The chain joins TRBV25-1 to TRBJ2-1; no definite D call. The clonotype comes from an adult in good health. The specimen was peripheral blood, collected on day 0 of AZD1222 vaccination. The CDR3 is CASSEPAAFNEQFF. The CDR3 bases are TGTGCCAGCAGTGAACCGGCAGCCTTCAATGAGCAGTTCTTC.